This T cell receptor (beta chain) comes out of a study of identical twins. Template switching, a step in the protocol, added a universal primer site, and cDNA carried unique molecular identifiers. One entry per CDR3 protein results from TCRdb running MiXCR on the 5' RACE reads. This sample yields a few hundred thousand distinct CDR3 sequences, of which 20% to 25% are seen a single time; about 3% belongs to the top ten. The study, taken as a whole, reports: Insertions were reduced in abundant cord blood beta clonotypes but not in memory repertoires.

For this clonotype: Its antigen is not identified.

V was cut by 6 bases and J by 4 bases, with 14 bases left in between. CDR3 size: 14 residues. CDR1 is ENHRY, CDR2 SYGVKD, per germline. These data are also associated with another study on T cells expressing NK-cell markers.

The rearrangement joins TRBV10-3 to TRBJ2-3; the D gene is possibly TRBD1 (6 bases). This clonotype was obtained from a woman between 18 and 29 years old in good health. The specimen sequenced was CD4+ T cells sorted from blood. CDR3 loop: CAIRSAAGADTQYF. CDR3 nucleotides: TGTGCCATCAGGAGTGCGGCAGGGGCAGATACGCAGTATTTT.